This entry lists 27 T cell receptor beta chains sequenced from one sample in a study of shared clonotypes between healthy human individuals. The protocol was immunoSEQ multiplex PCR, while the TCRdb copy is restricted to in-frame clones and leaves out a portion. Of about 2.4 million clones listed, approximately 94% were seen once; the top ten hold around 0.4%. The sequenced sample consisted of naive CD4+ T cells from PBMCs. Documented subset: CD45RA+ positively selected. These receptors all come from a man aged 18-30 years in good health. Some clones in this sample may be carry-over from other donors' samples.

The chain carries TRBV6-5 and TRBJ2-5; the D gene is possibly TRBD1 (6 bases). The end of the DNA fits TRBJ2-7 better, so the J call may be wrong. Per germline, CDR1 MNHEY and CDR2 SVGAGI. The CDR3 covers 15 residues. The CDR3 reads CASSYNPGVSYEQYF. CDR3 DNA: TGTGCCAGCAGTTATAACCCAGGGGTATCCTACGAGCAGTACTTC.

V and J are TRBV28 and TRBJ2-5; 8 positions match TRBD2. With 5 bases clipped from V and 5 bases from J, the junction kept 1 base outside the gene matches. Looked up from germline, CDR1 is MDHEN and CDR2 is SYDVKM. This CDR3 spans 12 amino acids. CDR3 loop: CASSAGGETQYF. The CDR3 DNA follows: TGTGCCAGCAGTGCGGGAGGTGAGACCCAGTACTTC.

CDR3 nucleotide sequence: TGCGCCAGCAGCCGTCCGGGACAGGGCGTGTACGAGCAGTACTTC. It specifies CASSRPGQGVYEQYF. This rearrangement joins TRBV5-1 to TRBJ2-7; 9 bases are shared with TRBD1. This CDR3 has 15 amino acids. Germline trimming cut 4 bases from V and 4 bases from J; bases unmatched to any gene: 9. Looked up from germline, CDR1 is SGHRS and CDR2 is YFSETQ.

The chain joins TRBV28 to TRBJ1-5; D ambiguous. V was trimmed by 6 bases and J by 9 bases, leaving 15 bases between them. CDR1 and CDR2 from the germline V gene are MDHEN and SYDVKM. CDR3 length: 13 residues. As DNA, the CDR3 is TGTGCCAGCAGGTCGGCCGGGCTCATGCCCCAGCATTTT. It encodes CASRSAGLMPQHF.

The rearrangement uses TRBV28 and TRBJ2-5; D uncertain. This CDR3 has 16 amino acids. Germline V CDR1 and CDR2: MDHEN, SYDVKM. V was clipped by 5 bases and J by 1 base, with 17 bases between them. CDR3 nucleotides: TGTGCCAGCAGTCCGCGACGCTACTTGGGCCAAGAGACCCAGTACTTC. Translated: CASSPRRYLGQETQYF.

CDR3 loop: CASSLGAGWVQPQHF. Written as DNA, the CDR3 is TGTGCCAGCAGCTTAGGGGCAGGGTGGGTTCAGCCCCAGCATTTT. This chain connects TRBV7-9 to TRBJ1-5; D may be TRBD1 (5 bases). The CDR3 contains 15 residues. Germline assignment: CDR1 SEHNR and CDR2 FQNEAQ (reference sequence). V dropped 1 base and J dropped 6 bases, with 13 bases sitting between them. The entire variable domain, with the rest obtained from reference TRBV7-9 and TRBJ1-5, is as follows: DTGVSQNPRHKITKRGQNVTFRCDPISEHNRLYWYRQTLGQGPEFLTYFQNEAQLEKSRLLSDRFSAERPKGSFSTLEIQRTEQGDSAMYLCASSLGAGWVQPQHFGDGTRLSIL.

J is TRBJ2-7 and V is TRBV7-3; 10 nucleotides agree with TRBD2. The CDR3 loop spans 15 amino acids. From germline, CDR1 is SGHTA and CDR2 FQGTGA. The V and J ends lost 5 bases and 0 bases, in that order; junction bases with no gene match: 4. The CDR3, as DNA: TGTGCCAGCAGCCCTAGCGGGGGTAACTCCTACGAGCAGTACTTC. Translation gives CASSPSGGNSYEQYF.

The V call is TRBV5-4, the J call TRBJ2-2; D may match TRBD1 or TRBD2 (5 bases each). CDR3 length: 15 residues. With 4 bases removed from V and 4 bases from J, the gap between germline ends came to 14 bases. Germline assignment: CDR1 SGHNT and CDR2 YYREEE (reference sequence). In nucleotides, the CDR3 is TGTGCCAGCAGCCTACTCTACGGGACCACCGGGGAGCTGTTTTTT. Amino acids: CASSLLYGTTGELFF.

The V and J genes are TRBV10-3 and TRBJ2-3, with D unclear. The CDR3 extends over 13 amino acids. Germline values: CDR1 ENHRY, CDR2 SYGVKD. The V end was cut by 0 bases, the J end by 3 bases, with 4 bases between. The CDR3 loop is CAISESRTDTQYF. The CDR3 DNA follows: TGTGCCATCAGTGAGTCGAGAACAGATACGCAGTATTTT.

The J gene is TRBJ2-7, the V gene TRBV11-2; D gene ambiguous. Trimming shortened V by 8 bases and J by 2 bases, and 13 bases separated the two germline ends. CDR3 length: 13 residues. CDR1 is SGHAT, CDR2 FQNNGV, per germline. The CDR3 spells CASHLLGTYEQYF. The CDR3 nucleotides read TGTGCCAGCCACTTATTGGGGACCTACGAGCAGTACTTC.

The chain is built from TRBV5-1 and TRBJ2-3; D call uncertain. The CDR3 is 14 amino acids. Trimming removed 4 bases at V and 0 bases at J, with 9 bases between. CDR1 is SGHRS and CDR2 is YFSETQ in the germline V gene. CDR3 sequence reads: CASSMILSTDTQYF. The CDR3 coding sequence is TGCGCCAGCAGCATGATACTAAGCACAGATACGCAGTATTTT.

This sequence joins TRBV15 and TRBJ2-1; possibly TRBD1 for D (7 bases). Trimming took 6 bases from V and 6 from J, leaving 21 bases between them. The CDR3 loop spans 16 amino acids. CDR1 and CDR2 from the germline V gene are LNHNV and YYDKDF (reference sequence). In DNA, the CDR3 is TGTGCCACCAGGACGGGCCAGGGGGGTTTCTTCAATGAGCAGTTCTTC. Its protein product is CATRTGQGGFFNEQFF.

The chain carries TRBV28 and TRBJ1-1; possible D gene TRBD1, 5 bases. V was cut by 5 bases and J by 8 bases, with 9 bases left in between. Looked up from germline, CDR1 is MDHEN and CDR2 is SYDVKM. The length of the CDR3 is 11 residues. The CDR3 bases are TGTGCCAGCAGTCTACAGGCAGAAGCTTTCTTT. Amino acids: CASSLQAEAFF.

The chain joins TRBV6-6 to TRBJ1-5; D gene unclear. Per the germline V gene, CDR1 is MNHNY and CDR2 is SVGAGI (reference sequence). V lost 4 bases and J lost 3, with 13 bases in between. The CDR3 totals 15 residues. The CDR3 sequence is CASSSLVGDNQPQHF. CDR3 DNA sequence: TGTGCCAGCAGTTCATTGGTCGGAGACAATCAGCCCCAGCATTTT.

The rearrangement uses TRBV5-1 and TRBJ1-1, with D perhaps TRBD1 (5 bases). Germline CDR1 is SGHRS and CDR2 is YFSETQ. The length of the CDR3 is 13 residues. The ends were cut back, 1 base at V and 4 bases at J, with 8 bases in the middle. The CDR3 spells CASSLRGVTEAFF. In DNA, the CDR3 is TGCGCCAGCAGCTTGAGAGGGGTCACTGAAGCTTTCTTT.

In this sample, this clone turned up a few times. CDR3 nucleotides: TGTGCCAGCAGCCACGGTCCGAACACTGAAGCTTTCTTT. This encodes CASSHGPNTEAFF. The chain uses TRBV7-9 and TRBJ1-1, with no clear D. The V end was cut by 5 bases, the J end by 1 base, with 8 bases between. Germline CDR1 is SEHNR and CDR2 is FQNEAQ (reference sequence). The CDR3 is 13 amino acids.

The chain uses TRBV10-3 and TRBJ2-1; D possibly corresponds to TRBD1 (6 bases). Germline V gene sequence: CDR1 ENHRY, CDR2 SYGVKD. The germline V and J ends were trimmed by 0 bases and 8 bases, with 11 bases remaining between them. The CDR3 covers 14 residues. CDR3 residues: CAISESRSGDEQFF. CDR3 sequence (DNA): TGTGCCATCAGTGAGTCGAGATCAGGGGATGAGCAGTTCTTC.

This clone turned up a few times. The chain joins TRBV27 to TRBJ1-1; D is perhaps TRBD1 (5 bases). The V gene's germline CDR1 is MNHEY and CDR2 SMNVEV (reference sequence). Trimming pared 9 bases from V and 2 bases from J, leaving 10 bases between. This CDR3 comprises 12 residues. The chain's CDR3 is CASGRGNTEAFF. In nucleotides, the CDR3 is TGTGCCAGTGGAAGGGGAAACACTGAAGCTTTCTTT.

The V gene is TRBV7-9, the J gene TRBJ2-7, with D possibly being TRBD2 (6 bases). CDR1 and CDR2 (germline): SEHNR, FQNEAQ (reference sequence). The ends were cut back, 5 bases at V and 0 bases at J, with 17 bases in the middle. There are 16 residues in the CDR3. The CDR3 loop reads CASSTSMEGSSYEQYF. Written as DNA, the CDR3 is TGTGCCAGCAGCACGTCCATGGAGGGGTCCTCCTACGAGCAGTACTTC.

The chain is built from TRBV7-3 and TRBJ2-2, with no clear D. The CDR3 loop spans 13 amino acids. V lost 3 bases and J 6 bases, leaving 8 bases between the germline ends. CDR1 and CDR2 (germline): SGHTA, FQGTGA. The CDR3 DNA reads TGTGCCAGCAGCTTCCGAAGGTCCGGGGAGCTGTTTTTT. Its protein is CASSFRRSGELFF.

CDR3 amino acids: CASSGTSGGYEQYF. CDR3 nucleotide sequence: TGTGCCAGCAGCGGGACTAGCGGCGGCTACGAGCAGTACTTC. The chain couples TRBV11-2 to TRBJ2-7; 11 bases agree with TRBD2. The V gene's germline CDR1 is SGHAT and CDR2 FQNNGV. V lost 5 bases, J lost 3 bases, and 3 bases stayed unmatched. There are 14 residues in the CDR3.

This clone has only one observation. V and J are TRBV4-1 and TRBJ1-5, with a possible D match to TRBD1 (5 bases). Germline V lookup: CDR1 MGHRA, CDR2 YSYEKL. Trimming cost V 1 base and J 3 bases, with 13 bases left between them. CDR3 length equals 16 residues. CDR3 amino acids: CASSQAGHIINQPQHF. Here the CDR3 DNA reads TGCGCCAGCAGCCAAGCCGGACATATTATCAATCAGCCCCAGCATTTT.

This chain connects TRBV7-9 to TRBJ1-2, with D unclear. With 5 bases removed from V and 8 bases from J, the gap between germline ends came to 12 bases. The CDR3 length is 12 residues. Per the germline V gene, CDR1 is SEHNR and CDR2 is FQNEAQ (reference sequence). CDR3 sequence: CASSVPGSGYTF. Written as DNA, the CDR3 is TGTGCCAGCAGCGTCCCGGGAAGCGGCTACACCTTC. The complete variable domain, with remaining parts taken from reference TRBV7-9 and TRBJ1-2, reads DTGVSQNPRHKITKRGQNVTFRCDPISEHNRLYWYRQTLGQGPEFLTYFQNEAQLEKSRLLSDRFSAERPKGSFSTLEIQRTEQGDSAMYLCASSVPGSGYTFGSGTRLTVV.

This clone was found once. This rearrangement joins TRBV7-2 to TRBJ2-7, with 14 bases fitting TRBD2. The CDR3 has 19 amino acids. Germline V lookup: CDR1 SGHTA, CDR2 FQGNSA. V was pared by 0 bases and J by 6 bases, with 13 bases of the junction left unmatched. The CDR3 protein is CASSLAQTSGRVYAGEQYF. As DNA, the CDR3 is TGTGCCAGCAGCTTAGCGCAGACTAGCGGGAGGGTTTACGCGGGCGAGCAGTACTTC.

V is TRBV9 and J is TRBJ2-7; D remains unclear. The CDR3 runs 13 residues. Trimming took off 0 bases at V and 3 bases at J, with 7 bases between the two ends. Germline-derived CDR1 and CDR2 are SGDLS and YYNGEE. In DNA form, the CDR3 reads TGTGCCAGCAGCGTAGAGGAGCACTACGAGCAGTACTTC. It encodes CASSVEEHYEQYF. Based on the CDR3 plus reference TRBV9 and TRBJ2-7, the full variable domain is DSGVTQTPKHLITATGQRVTLRCSPRSGDLSVYWYQQSLDQGLQFLIQYYNGEERAKGNILERFSAQQFPDLHSELNLSSLELGDSALYFCASSVEEHYEQYFGPGTRLTVT.

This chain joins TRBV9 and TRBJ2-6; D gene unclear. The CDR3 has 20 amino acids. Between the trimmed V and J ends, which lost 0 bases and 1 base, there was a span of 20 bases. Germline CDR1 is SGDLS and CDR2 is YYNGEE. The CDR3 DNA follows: TGTGCCAGCAGCGTAGGTTTTTGGTTGGGCAGTGTGTCTGGGGCCAACGTCCTGACTTTC. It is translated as CASSVGFWLGSVSGANVLTF.

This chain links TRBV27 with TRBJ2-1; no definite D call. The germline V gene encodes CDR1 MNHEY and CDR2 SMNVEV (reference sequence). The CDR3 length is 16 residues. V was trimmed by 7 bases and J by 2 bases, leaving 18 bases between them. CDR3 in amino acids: CASTRFGYNTYNEQFF. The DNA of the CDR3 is TGTGCCAGCACGCGATTTGGCTATAACACCTACAATGAGCAGTTCTTC.